This T cell receptor beta chain was captured in a study of blood T cell repertoires in COVID-19. Study as a whole: Whether acute or convalescent, the COVID-19 samples came from the United States, Italy and Spain. The analysed material was cDNA or gDNA that came from T cells, B-cell-depleted T cells, or PBMCs.

Authors' methods: Estimated nucleated cell counts came from reference gene primer amplification. TCRdb's copy holds only in-frame clones and misses some; the assay was immunoSEQ multiplex PCR. The V and J calls and the clone size are those of that table, but D and trimming were determined from the DNA. The sample holds 45,000 to 50,000 clones, over 70% seen once. This clone was observed once. The germline V gene has CDR1 LGHNA and CDR2 YSLEER. V shed 0 bases and J shed 10 bases, with 13 bases lying between them. CDR3 length: 15 amino acids. This clonotype originated in a man aged 50-59 years with acute or convalescent COVID-19. This rearrangement joins TRBV4-3 to TRBJ1-6; TRBD1 might be the D (6 bases). The specimen was peripheral blood. The CDR3 loop is CASSQDVQGISPLHF. CDR3 in DNA: TGCGCCAGCAGCCAAGATGTACAGGGAATCTCACCCCTCCACTTT.